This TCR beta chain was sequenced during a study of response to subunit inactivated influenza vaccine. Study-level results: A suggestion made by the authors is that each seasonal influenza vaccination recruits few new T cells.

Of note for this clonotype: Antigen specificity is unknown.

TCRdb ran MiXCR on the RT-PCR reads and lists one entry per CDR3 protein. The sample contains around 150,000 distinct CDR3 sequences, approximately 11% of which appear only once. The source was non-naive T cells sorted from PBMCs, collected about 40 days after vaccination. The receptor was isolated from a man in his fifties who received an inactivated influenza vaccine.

CDR3 in amino acids: CASSLSPASQFF. DNA for the CDR3: TGTGCCAGCAGTTTATCTCCAGCTTCGCAGTTCTTC. V usage is TRBV28 and J usage is TRBJ2-1; D remains unclear. The CDR3 is made up of 12 amino acids. Germline lookup yields CDR1 MDHEN and CDR2 SYDVKM. Trimming stripped 1 base from V and 12 bases from J, with 10 bases between. The full variable domain, in which reference TRBV28 and TRBJ2-1 provide the parts outside the CDR3, is DVKVTQSSRYLVKRTGEKVFLECVQDMDHENMFWYRQDPGLGLRLIYFSYDVKMKEKGDIPEGYSVSREKKERFSLILESASTNQTSMYLCASSLSPASQFFGPGTRLTVL.